Listed below are T cell receptor beta chains from one sample, sequenced in a study of T cells in Graves' hyperthyroidism and ophthalmopathy. In TCRdb, the multiplex PCR reads were re-called with MiXCR into one record per CDR3 protein. This sample yields some 580,000 distinct CDR3 sequences, of which around 15% are seen a single time; approximately 3.5% belongs to the top ten. Sequenced: blood. These receptors all stem from a woman aged 40-49 years with Graves' ophthalmopathy. The CDR3 runs from the conserved cysteine through the conserved F or W. The D gene is left open where the match is weak. The size of a clone is reported for some rows only, either as once, few or many, or as a class for expanded clones.

j_call d_call clone_size v_call cdr3_length cdr3_nt cdr3_aa
TRBJ1-5 . few TRBV7-2 15 TGTGCCAGCAGCTTGGGGCGGACAGTAAATCAGCCCCAGCATTTT CASSLGRTVNQPQHF
TRBJ2-5 . few TRBV6-6 13 TGTGCCAGCAGTTACTTGGGACAAGAGACCCAGTACTTC CASSYLGQETQYF
TRBJ1-1 . many TRBV20-1 16 TGCAGTGCTAGTTCTCCCGACGGCAGGGGGAACACTGAAGCTTTCTTT CSASSPDGRGNTEAFF
TRBJ2-6 . few TRBV6-5 16 TGTGCCAGCAGTTACACCCAGAGCTCTGGGGCCAACGTCCTGACTTTC CASSYTQSSGANVLTF
TRBJ2-3 . . TRBV7-6 17 TGTGCCAGCAGCTCAGCAGGGAGTCCACTTCGCACAGATACGCAGTATTTT CASSSAGSPLRTDTQYF
TRBJ2-3 . many TRBV11-2 12 TGTGCCAGCAGCTGGTTCACAGATACGCAGTATTTT CASSWFTDTQYF
TRBJ2-1 . few TRBV7-9 16 TGTGCCAGCAGCTTAGAGGTCACCTGGAACTACAATGAGCAGTTCTTC CASSLEVTWNYNEQFF
TRBJ1-1 . . TRBV7-2 14 TGTGCCAGCACCCCACGACAGGAGCGGACTGAAGCTTTCTTT CASTPRQERTEAFF
TRBJ2-2 . many TRBV5-1 13 TGTGCCAGCAGCTTAGGGGTCACCGGGGAGCTGTTTTTT CASSLGVTGELFF
TRBJ2-2 TRBD1 . TRBV5-1 16 TGCGCCAGCAGCTCCGGACAGGGGGTACTGACCGGGGAGCTGTTTTTT CASSSGQGVLTGELFF
TRBJ2-2 . few TRBV6-1 13 TGTGCCAGCAGGCGGGTCGCTACCGGGGAGCTGTTTTTT CASRRVATGELFF
TRBJ2-1 TRBD2 many TRBV20-1 15 TGCAGTGCCGAGGAAGGGCGGGGGGGCACGGATGAGCAGTTCTTC CSAEEGRGGTDEQFF
TRBJ2-5 . few TRBV4-1 14 TGCGCCAGCAGCCCTAGGGTGGGAGAAGAGACCCAGTACTTC CASSPRVGEETQYF
TRBJ2-2 TRBD1 few TRBV28 14 TGTGCCAGCACCGAACAGGGGTTGACCGGGGAGCTGTTTTTT CASTEQGLTGELFF
TRBJ2-3 TRBD2 few TRBV30 17 TGTGCCTGGGGAACCCCCGGACTAGCGGGAACCACAGATACGCAGTATTTT CAWGTPGLAGTTDTQYF
TRBJ2-5 . many TRBV28 16 TGTGCCAGCAGTGGGAGTAGCGGATGGACCCAAGAGACCCAGTACTTC CASSGSSGWTQETQYF
TRBJ1-5 . . TRBV4-1 18 TGCGCCAGCAGCCAAGATGGGGGGGGACACCTTAGCAATCAGCCCCAGCATTTT CASSQDGGGHLSNQPQHF
TRBJ1-2 TRBD1 . TRBV20-1 16 TGCAGTGCTAGTAGGGACAGGCGGCCAGGGAACTATGGCTACACCTTC CSASRDRRPGNYGYTF
TRBJ1-5 . few TRBV3-1 16 TGTGCCAGCAGCCAGATGGACCCCGAGGGCAATCAGCCCCAGCATTTT CASSQMDPEGNQPQHF
TRBJ2-4 . . TRBV30 12 TGTGCCTGGAGTCCGGGAATGAACATTCAGTACTTC CAWSPGMNIQYF
TRBJ1-1 . many TRBV2 14 TGTGCCAGCACCCCGGACAGAATGAACACTGAAGCTTTCTTT CASTPDRMNTEAFF
TRBJ1-2 . many TRBV10-2 15 TGCGCCAGCAGTGACCTCCGGACAGACTTCTATGGCTACACCTTC CASSDLRTDFYGYTF
TRBJ2-4 . . TRBV19 16 TGTGCCAGTAGTACGACAGGCGGGGTAGCCAAAAACATTCAGTACTTC CASSTTGGVAKNIQYF
TRBJ1-5 . . TRBV19 13 TGTGCCAGTAGTTGGGTGATCAATCAGCCCCAGCATTTT CASSWVINQPQHF
TRBJ1-3 . many TRBV3-1 13 TGTGCCAGCAGCCAGGGGGATGGAAACACCATATATTTT CASSQGDGNTIYF
TRBJ1-4 . few TRBV20-1 13 TGCAGTGCTAGAGTGTTGACAGGTGAAAAACTGTTTTTT CSARVLTGEKLFF
TRBJ2-5 . . TRBV20-1 13 TGCAGTGCTAGAGGGACAGACCAAGAGACCCAGTACTTC CSARGTDQETQYF
TRBJ1-1 . . TRBV5-1 15 TGCGCCAGCAGCTTGAGGGGACACTCGAACACTGAAGCTTTCTTT CASSLRGHSNTEAFF
TRBJ2-2 TRBD1 many TRBV28 14 TGTGCCACCAGGAGACAGGGTAACACCGGGGAGCTGTTTTTT CATRRQGNTGELFF
TRBJ1-1 . . TRBV19 14 TGTGCCAGTAGGAGGACACAACTGAACACTGAAGCTTTCTTT CASRRTQLNTEAFF
TRBJ1-2 . many TRBV2 13 TGTGCCAGCCGTCTTTTCGTATACTATGGCTACACCTTC CASRLFVYYGYTF
TRBJ2-1 TRBD2 many TRBV7-9 15 TGTGCCAGCAGCTACCGACTAGCGGGGTTCAATGAGCAGTTCTTC CASSYRLAGFNEQFF
TRBJ1-1 . many TRBV10-3 14 TGTGCCATCTCGGGGGGCGGACGAGACACTGAAGCTTTCTTT CAISGGGRDTEAFF
TRBJ1-5 TRBD1 many TRBV20-1 14 TGCAGTGCTCGGGACAGGGAGAACGGTCAGCCCCAGCATTTT CSARDRENGQPQHF
TRBJ2-3 . many TRBV20-1 11 TGCAGTGCTATCCCTGGCGGAACGCAGTATTTT CSAIPGGTQYF
TRBJ2-3 TRBD2 . TRBV4-2 15 TGTGCCAGCAGCCAAGCTAGCGGGGGGGCAGATACGCAGTATTTT CASSQASGGADTQYF
TRBJ2-4 . many TRBV11-2 15 TGTGCCAGCAGCTTGGGGATTGTGGGGTCAAACATTCAGTACTTC CASSLGIVGSNIQYF
TRBJ1-4 TRBD1 . TRBV7-9 15 TGTGCCAGCAGCCAATCCGGGACAGGGCGTGAAAAACTGTTTTTT CASSQSGTGREKLFF
TRBJ2-7 TRBD2 many TRBV18 14 TGTGCCAGCTCAGAGACCGGGACTAGCTACGAGCAGTACTTC CASSETGTSYEQYF
TRBJ1-5 . many TRBV6-2/TRBV6-3 14 TGTGCCAGCAGTTACGATCTTAGCAATCAGCCCCAGCATTTT CASSYDLSNQPQHF
TRBJ2-7 . many TRBV5-1 15 TGCGCCAGCAGCTTAGTCCCCGGGAACTTCTACGAGCAGTACTTC CASSLVPGNFYEQYF
TRBJ2-1 TRBD2 many TRBV2 14 TGTGCCAGCAGTGATCGAGCGGGGGGCAATGAGCAGTTCTTC CASSDRAGGNEQFF
TRBJ2-3 . many TRBV5-1 14 TGCGCCAGCAGGGTGGGGGACGGTCCTTATACGCAGTATTTT CASRVGDGPYTQYF
TRBJ1-2 . . TRBV28 17 TGTGCCAGCAGTTCCCCCCTGAAGGGCGGGACAAACTATGGCTACACCTTC CASSSPLKGGTNYGYTF
TRBJ1-2 TRBD1 many TRBV30 15 TGTGCCTGGAGTGGAGACAGGGTTACATTGAATGGCTACACCTTC CAWSGDRVTLNGYTF
TRBJ2-4 . . TRBV28 14 TGTGCCAGCAGTTTAGGGTCTACCAAAAACATTCAGTACTTC CASSLGSTKNIQYF
TRBJ2-1 TRBD2 many TRBV20-1 15 TGCAGTGCCTCTAAAGGACTAGCGGGGCCCAATGAGCAGTTCTTC CSASKGLAGPNEQFF
TRBJ2-1 . few TRBV29-1 12 TGCAGCGTTGAACAGCAGCGCAATGAGCAGTTCTTC CSVEQQRNEQFF
TRBJ1-4 . . TRBV20-1 14 TGCAGTGTTGCACAGGGAGACGACGGAGAAAAACTGTTTTTT CSVAQGDDGEKLFF
TRBJ1-2 TRBD1 few TRBV5-5 12 TGTGCCAGCAGCTTTCTCGAGGGGGCGCGAACCTTC CASSFLEGARTF
TRBJ2-1 TRBD2 . TRBV7-2 16 TGTGCCAGCAGCTTCGGGCTAGCGGGAGGTCTACGTGAGCAGTTCTTC CASSFGLAGGLREQFF
TRBJ2-2 . . TRBV7-9 16 TGTGCCAGCAGCTCCTTAGGAACCCAGGGGCTCGGGGAGCTGTTTTTT CASSSLGTQGLGELFF
TRBJ1-5 . . TRBV5-1 15 TGCGCCAGGAGACCCATCCAATATAGCAATCAGCCCCAGCATTTT CARRPIQYSNQPQHF
TRBJ2-2 . . TRBV7-9 16 TGTGCCAGCAGCTTAAGTGGGACCATGAACACCGGGGAGCTGTTTTTT CASSLSGTMNTGELFF